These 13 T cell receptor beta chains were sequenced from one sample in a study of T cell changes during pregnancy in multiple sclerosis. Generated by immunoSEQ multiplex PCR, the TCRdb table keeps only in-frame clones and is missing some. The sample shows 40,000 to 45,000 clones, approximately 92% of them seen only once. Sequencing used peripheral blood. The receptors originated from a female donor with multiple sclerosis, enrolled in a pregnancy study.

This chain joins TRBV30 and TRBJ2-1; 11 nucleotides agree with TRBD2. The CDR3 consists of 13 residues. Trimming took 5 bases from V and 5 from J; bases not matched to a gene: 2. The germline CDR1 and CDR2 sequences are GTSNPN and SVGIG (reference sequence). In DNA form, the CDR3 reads TGTGCCTGGGGGGGACTAGCGGACAATGAGCAGTTCTTC. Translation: CAWGGLADNEQFF.

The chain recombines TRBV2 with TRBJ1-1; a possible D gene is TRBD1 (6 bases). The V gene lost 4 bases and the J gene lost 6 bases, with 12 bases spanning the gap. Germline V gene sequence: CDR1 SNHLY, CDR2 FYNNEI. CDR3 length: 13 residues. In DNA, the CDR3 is TGTGCCAGCAGTGGTCAGGGGTTGCCTGAAGCTTTCTTT. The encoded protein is CASSGQGLPEAFF.

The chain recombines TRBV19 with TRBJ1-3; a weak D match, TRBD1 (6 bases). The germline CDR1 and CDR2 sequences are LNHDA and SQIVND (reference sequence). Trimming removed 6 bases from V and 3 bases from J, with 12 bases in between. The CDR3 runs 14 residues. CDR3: CASRRGADGNTIYF. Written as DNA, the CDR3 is TGTGCCAGTAGAAGGGGGGCCGATGGAAACACCATATATTTT.

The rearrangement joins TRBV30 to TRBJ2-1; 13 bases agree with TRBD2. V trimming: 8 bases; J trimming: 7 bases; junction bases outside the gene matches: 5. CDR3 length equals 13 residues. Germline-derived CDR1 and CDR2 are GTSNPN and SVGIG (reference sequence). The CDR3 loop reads CAGTSGRGNEQFF. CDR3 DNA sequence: TGTGCCGGCACTAGCGGGAGGGGGAATGAGCAGTTCTTC.

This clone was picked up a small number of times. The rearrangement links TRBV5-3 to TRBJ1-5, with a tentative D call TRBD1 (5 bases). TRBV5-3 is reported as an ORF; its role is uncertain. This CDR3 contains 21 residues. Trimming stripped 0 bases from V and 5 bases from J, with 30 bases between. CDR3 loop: CARSLGCWGRPGGVSDQPQHF. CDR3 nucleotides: TGTGCCAGAAGCTTGGGGTGTTGGGGACGTCCGGGAGGGGTTAGTGATCAGCCCCAGCATTTT.

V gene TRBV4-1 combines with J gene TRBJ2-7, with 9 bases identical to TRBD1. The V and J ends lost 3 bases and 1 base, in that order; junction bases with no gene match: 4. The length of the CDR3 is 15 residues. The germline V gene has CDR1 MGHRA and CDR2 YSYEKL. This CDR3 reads CASSQPGQGSYEQYF. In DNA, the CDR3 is TGCGCCAGCAGCCAGCCGGGACAGGGTTCCTACGAGCAGTACTTC.

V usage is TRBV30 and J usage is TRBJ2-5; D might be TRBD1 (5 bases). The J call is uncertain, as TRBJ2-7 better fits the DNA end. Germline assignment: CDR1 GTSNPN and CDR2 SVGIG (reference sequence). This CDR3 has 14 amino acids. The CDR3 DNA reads TGTGCCTGGTCTCGGCAGGGATTCCTCTACGAGCAGTACTTC. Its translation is CAWSRQGFLYEQYF.

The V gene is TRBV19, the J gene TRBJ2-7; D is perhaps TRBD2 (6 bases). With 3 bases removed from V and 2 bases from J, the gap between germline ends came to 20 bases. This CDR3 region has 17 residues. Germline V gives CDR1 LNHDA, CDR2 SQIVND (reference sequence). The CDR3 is CASSITVWQGLTYEQYF. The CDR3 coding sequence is TGTGCCAGTAGTATCACCGTCTGGCAGGGACTTACCTACGAGCAGTACTTC. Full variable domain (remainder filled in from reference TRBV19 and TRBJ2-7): DGGITQSPKYLFRKEGQNVTLSCEQNLNHDAMYWYRQDPGQGLRLIYYSQIVNDFQKGDIAEGYSVSREKKESFPLTVTSAQKNPTAFYLCASSITVWQGLTYEQYFGPGTRLTVT.

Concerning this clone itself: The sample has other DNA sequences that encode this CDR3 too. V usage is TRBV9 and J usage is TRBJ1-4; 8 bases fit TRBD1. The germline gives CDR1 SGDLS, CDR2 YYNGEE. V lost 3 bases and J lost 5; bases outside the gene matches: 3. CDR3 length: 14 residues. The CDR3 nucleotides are TGTGCCAGCAGCGCCCGGACAGGGAATGAAAAACTGTTTTTT. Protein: CASSARTGNEKLFF.

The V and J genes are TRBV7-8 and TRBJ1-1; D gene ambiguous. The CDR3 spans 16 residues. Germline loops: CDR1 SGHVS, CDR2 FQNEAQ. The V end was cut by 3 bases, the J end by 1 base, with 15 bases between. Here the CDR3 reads CASSFEEGWANTEAFF. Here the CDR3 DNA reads TGTGCCAGCAGCTTTGAGGAAGGGTGGGCGAACACTGAAGCTTTCTTT.

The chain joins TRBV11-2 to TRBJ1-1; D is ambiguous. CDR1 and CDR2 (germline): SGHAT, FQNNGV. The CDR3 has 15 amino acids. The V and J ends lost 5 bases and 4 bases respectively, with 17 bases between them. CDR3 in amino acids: CASSQEVGQVTEAFF. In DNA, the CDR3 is TGTGCCAGCAGCCAAGAGGTCGGGCAGGTCACTGAAGCTTTCTTT.

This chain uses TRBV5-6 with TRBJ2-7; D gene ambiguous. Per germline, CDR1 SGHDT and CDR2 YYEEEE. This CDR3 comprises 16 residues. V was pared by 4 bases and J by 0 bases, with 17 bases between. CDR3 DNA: TGTGCCAGCAGCCCGGTGGACGGCACAAGCTCCTACGAGCAGTACTTC. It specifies CASSPVDGTSSYEQYF.

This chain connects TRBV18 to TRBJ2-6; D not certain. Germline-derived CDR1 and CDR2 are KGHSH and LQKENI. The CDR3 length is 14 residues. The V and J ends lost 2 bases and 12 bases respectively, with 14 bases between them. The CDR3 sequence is CASSPGSDAGVLTF. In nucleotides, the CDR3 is TGTGCCAGCTCACCAGGATCCGACGCCGGCGTCCTGACTTTC.